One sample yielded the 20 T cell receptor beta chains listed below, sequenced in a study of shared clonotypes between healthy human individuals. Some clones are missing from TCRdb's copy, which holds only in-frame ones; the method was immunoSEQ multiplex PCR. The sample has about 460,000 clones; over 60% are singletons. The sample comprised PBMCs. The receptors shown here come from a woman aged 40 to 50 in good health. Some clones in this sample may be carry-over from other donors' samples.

CDR3 in DNA: TGCGCCAGCAGCCGCGGGACTCAGTACAATGAGCAGTTCTTC. It yields the protein CASSRGTQYNEQFF. The J gene is TRBJ2-1, the V gene TRBV5-1; D may be TRBD2 (6 bases). Germline-derived CDR1 and CDR2 are SGHRS and YFSETQ. The germline V and J ends were trimmed by 4 bases and 4 bases, with 12 bases remaining between them. The CDR3 contains 14 residues.

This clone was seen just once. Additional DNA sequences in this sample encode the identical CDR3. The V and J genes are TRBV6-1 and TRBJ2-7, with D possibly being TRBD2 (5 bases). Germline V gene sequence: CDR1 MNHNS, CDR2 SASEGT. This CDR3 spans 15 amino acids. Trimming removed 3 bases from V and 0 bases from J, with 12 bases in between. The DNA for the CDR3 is TGTGCCAGCAGTGACCCGCCGGGGATCTCCTACGAGCAGTACTTC. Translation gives CASSDPPGISYEQYF.

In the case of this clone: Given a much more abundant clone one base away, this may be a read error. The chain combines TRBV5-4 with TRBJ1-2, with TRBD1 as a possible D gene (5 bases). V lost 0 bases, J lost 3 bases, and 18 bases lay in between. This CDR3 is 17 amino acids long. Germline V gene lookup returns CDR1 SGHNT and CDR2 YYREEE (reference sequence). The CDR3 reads CASSLEGADRRDYGYTF. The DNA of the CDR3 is TGTGCCAGCAGCTTGGAAGGGGCCGACCGAAGGGACTATGGCTACACCTTC.

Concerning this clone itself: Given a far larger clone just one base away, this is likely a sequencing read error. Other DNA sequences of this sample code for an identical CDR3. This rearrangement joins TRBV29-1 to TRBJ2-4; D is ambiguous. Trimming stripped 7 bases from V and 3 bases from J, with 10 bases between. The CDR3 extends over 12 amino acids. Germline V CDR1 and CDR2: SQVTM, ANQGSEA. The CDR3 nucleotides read TGCAGCGGGGGAAGTGGCAAAAACATTCAGTACTTC. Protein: CSGGSGKNIQYF.

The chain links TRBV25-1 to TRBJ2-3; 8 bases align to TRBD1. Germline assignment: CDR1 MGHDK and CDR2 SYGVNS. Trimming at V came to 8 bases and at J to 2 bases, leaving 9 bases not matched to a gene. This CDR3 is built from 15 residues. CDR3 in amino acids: CASGGSDRVTDTQYF. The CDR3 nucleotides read TGTGCCAGCGGGGGATCGGACAGGGTCACAGATACGCAGTATTTT.

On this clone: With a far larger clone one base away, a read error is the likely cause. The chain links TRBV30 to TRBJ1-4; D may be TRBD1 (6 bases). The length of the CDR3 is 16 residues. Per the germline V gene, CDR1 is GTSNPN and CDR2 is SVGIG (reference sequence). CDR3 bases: TGTGCCTGGAGTGCCATTCCACAGGGATCTAATGGAAAACTGTTTTTT. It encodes CAWSAIPQGSNGKLFF.

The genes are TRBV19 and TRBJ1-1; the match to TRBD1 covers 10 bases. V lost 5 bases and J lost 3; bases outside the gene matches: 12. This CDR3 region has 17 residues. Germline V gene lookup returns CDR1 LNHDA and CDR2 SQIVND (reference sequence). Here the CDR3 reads CASSANRDRGRDTEAFF. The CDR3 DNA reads TGTGCCAGTAGTGCAAACCGGGACAGGGGTCGGGACACTGAAGCTTTCTTT.

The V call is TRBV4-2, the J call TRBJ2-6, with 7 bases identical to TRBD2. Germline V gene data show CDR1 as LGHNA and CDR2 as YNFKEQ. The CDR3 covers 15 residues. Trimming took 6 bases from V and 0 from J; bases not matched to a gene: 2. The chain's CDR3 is CASRREFSGANVLTF. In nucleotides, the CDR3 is TGTGCCAGCAGGCGGGAGTTCTCTGGGGCCAACGTCCTGACTTTC.

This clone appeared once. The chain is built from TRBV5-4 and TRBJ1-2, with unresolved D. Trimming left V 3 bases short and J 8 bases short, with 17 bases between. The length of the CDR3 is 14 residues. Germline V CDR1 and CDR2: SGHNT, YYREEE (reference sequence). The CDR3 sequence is CASSSPAEAQGYTF. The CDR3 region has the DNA TGTGCCAGCAGCTCTCCGGCCGAGGCTCAGGGCTACACCTTC.

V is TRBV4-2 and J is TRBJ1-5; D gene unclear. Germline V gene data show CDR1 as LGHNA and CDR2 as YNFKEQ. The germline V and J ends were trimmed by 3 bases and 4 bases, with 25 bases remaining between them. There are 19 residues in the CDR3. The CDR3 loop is CASSQAFGVQTPGNQPQHF. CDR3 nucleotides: TGTGCCAGCAGCCAGGCCTTTGGGGTACAGACCCCGGGGAATCAGCCCCAGCATTTT.

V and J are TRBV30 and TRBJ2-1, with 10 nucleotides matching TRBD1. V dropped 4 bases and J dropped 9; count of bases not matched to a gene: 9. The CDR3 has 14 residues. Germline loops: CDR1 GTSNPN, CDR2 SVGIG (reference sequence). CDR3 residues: CAWTPGQGLSEQFF. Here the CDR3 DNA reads TGTGCCTGGACCCCGGGACAGGGGTTAAGTGAGCAGTTCTTC. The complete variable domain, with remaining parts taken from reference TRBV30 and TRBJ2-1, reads SQTIHQWPATLVQPVGSPLSLECTVEGTSNPNLYWYRQAAGRGLQLLFYSVGIGQISSEVPQNLSASRPQDRQFILSSKKLLLSDSGFYLCAWTPGQGLSEQFFGPGTRLTVL.

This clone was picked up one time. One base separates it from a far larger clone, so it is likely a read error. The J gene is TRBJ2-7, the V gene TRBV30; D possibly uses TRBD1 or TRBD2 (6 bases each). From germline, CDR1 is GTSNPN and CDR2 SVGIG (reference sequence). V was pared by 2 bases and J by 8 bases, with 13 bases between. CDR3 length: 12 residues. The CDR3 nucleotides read TGTGCCTGGAGTAGGAGGGGGGACAAGCAGTACTTC. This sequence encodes CAWSRRGDKQYF. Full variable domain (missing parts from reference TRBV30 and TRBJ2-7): SQTIHQWPATLVQPVGSPLSLECTVEGTSNPNLYWYRQAAGRGLQLLFYSVGIGQISSEVPQNLSASRPQDRQFILSSKKLLLSDSGFYLCAWSRRGDKQYFGPGTRLTVT.

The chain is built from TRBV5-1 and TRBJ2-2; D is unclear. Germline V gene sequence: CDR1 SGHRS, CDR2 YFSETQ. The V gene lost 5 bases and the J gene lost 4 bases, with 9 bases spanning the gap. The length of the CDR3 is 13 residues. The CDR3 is CASRVDPTGELFF. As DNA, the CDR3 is TGCGCCAGCAGGGTAGATCCCACCGGGGAGCTGTTTTTT.

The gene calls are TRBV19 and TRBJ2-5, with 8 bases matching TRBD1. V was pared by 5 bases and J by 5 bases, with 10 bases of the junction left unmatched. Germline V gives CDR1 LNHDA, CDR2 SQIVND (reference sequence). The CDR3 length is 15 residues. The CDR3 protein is CASSLGQGLGETQYF. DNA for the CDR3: TGTGCCAGTAGTCTTGGACAGGGCCTAGGGGAGACCCAGTACTTC.

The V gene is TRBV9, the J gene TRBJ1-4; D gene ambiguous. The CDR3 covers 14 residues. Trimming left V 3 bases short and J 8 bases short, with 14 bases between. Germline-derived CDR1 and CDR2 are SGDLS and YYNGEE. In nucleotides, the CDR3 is TGTGCCAGCAGCGCCACCGAGAGGTCGGAAAAACTGTTTTTT. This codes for CASSATERSEKLFF.

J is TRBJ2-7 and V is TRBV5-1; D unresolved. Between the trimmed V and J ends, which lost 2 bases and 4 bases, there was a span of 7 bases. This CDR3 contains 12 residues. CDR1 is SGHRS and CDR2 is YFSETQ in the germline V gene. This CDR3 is CASSFLGYEQYF. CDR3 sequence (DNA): TGCGCCAGCAGCTTCTTGGGATACGAGCAGTACTTC. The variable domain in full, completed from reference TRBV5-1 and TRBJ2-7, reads KAGVTQTPRYLIKTRGQQVTLSCSPISGHRSVSWYQQTPGQGLQFLFEYFSETQRNKGNFPGRFSGRQFSNSRSEMNVSTLELGDSALYLCASSFLGYEQYFGPGTRLTVT.

The CDR3 protein is CASNGRAHEQFF. The DNA of the CDR3 is TGTGCCAGCAACGGACGGGCCCATGAGCAGTTCTTC. The chain joins TRBV28 to TRBJ2-1; D is undetermined. Germline V gives CDR1 MDHEN, CDR2 SYDVKM. CDR3 length: 12 amino acids. Trimming cost V 7 bases and J 8 bases, with 12 bases left between them.

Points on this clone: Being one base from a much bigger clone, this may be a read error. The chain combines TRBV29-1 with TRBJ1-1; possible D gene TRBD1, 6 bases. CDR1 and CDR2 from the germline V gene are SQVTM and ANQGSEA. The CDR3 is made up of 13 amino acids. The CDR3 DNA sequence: TGCGGCGTTGTTAGGACAGAGGGCTCTGAAGCTTTCTTT. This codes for CGVVRTEGSEAFF. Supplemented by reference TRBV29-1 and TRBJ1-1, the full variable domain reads SAVISQKPSRDICQRGTSLTIQCQVDSQVTMMFWYRQQPGQSLTLIATANQGSEATYESGFVIDKFPISRPNLTFSTLTVSNMSPEDSSIYLCGVVRTEGSEAFFGQGTRLTVV.

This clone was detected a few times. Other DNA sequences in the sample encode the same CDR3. DNA for the CDR3: TGCAGCGTTGGATTGGCCTACGAGCAGTACTTC. It specifies CSVGLAYEQYF. The chain is built from TRBV29-1 and TRBJ2-7; D gene unclear. Germline lookup yields CDR1 SQVTM and CDR2 ANQGSEA. This CDR3 region has 11 residues. Trimming removed 4 bases at V and 2 bases at J, with 6 bases between.

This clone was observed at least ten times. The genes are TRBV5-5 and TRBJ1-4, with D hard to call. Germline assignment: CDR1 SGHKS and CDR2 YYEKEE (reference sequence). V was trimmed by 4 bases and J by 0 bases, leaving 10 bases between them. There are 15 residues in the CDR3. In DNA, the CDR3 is TGTGCCAGCAGCCCCCTGGTCGCAACTAATGAAAAACTGTTTTTT. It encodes CASSPLVATNEKLFF.